These T cell receptor beta chains were read from a single sample in a study of T cell changes during pregnancy in multiple sclerosis. The protocol was immunoSEQ multiplex PCR, while the TCRdb copy is restricted to in-frame clones and leaves out a portion. The sample includes 29,000 or so clones, 89% of them seen just once. Source: CD8+ T cells from peripheral blood mononuclear cells, taken after pregnancy. Source of these receptors: a female donor with multiple sclerosis, enrolled in a pregnancy study. CDR3s include the opening cysteine and the closing phenylalanine or tryptophan. The D gene is left open where the match is weak. For some rows the clone size is stated as once, few or many, or as a class when expanded; others skip it.

V,D,size,J,CDR3,DNA
TRBV14,.,.,TRBJ2-7,CASSQVPSEQYF,TGTGCCAGCAGCCAAGTTCCCTCCGAGCAGTACTTC
TRBV5-6,.,.,TRBJ2-5,CASSQRLLAEEETQYF,TGTGCCAGCAGCCAGAGACTATTAGCGGAGGAAGAGACCCAGTACTTC
TRBV19,.,.,TRBJ2-3,CASSRYTVPSTDTQYF,TGTGCCAGTAGCCGATACACAGTGCCTAGCACAGATACGCAGTATTTT
TRBV29-1,TRBD2,.,TRBJ2-5,CSVERLAGNQETQYF,TGCAGCGTTGAACGTCTAGCGGGAAACCAAGAGACCCAGTACTTC
TRBV6-6,.,.,TRBJ2-7,CASSYGGTDYEQYF,TGTGCCAGCAGTTACGGGGGGACAGATTACGAGCAGTACTTC
TRBV7-3,TRBD2,.,TRBJ2-3,CASSLTPSGGSTDTQYF,TGTGCCAGCAGCTTAACTCCTAGCGGGGGTAGCACAGATACGCAGTATTTT
TRBV6-5,TRBD1,.,TRBJ1-2,CASRETQGLNYGYTF,TGTGCCAGCAGAGAAACACAGGGGTTGAACTATGGCTACACCTTC
TRBV7-9,TRBD2,.,TRBJ2-7,CASSPPGLVYEQYF,TGTGCCAGCAGCCCTCCGGGACTAGTCTACGAGCAGTACTTC
TRBV7-6,.,.,TRBJ1-4,CASSNSEIYEKLFF,TGTGCCAGCAGCAACAGTGAAATCTATGAAAAACTGTTTTTT
TRBV7-9,TRBD2,.,TRBJ2-1,CASYPSGSYNEQFF,TGTGCCAGCTACCCTAGCGGGAGCTACAATGAGCAGTTCTTC
TRBV7-6,TRBD1,.,TRBJ2-6,CASSPRQGGPFGGANVLTF,TGTGCCAGCAGCCCAAGACAGGGGGGTCCCTTCGGTGGGGCCAACGTCCTGACTTTC
TRBV29-1,TRBD1,.,TRBJ1-2,CSVEAFGRDSYPRAYGYTF,TGCAGCGTTGAAGCGTTCGGTAGGGACAGCTATCCGCGGGCCTATGGCTACACCTTC
TRBV7-2,.,.,TRBJ2-1,CASSPRNYNEQFF,TGTGCCAGCAGCCCGCGAAATTACAATGAGCAGTTCTTC
TRBV14,TRBD2,.,TRBJ2-7,CASSPRTSGRAYEQYF,TGTGCCAGCAGCCCCCGGACTAGCGGTAGGGCCTACGAGCAGTACTTC
TRBV6-5,TRBD2,.,TRBJ2-1,CASSYSLAGFYNEQFF,TGTGCCAGCAGTTACTCGCTAGCGGGATTCTACAATGAGCAGTTCTTC
TRBV6-6,.,.,TRBJ1-4,CASLGWLDEKLFF,TGTGCCAGCCTCGGGTGGCTCGATGAAAAACTGTTTTTT
TRBV28,TRBD2,.,TRBJ2-7,CASKSPGRGDSYEQYF,TGTGCCAGCAAGTCCCCGGGTCGGGGGGACTCCTACGAGCAGTACTTC
TRBV27,.,.,TRBJ2-7,CASSPCYEQYF,TGTGCCAGCAGTCCTTGCTACGAGCAGTACTTC
TRBV11-2,TRBD2,.,TRBJ2-7,CASSPTSGPYEQYF,TGTGCCAGCAGCCCGACTAGCGGGCCCTACGAGCAGTACTTC
TRBV19,TRBD2,.,TRBJ2-1,CASSIAGLAVNEQFF,TGTGCCAGTAGTATTGCGGGACTAGCGGTAAATGAGCAGTTCTTC
TRBV7-9,TRBD1,.,TRBJ2-1,CASSTDRGPNEQFF,TGTGCCAGCAGCACAGACAGGGGGCCCAATGAGCAGTTCTTC
TRBV2,.,.,TRBJ2-7,CASSDPVEQYF,TGTGCCAGCAGTGACCCAGTCGAGCAGTACTTC
TRBV4-3,TRBD1,once,TRBJ1-1,CASSQGGQLMNTEAFF,TGCGCCAGCAGCCAAGGGGGACAGCTCATGAACACTGAAGCTTTCTTT
TRBV13,TRBD1,.,TRBJ1-1,CASSSLQGVTEAFF,TGTGCCAGCAGCTCCTTACAGGGGGTCACTGAAGCTTTCTTT
TRBV27,.,once,TRBJ1-5,CASSIRGSNQPQHF,TGTGCCAGCTCCATTCGGGGTAGCAATCAGCCCCAGCATTTT
TRBV7-9,.,.,TRBJ2-7,CASSPPQGSEQYF,TGTGCCAGCAGCCCACCACAGGGATCCGAGCAGTACTTC
TRBV25-1,.,.,TRBJ1-5,CASSGLGGGNQPQHF,TGTGCCAGCAGTGGGTTGGGGGGGGGCAATCAGCCCCAGCATTTT
TRBV29-1,TRBD1,.,TRBJ2-7,CSVEDRGYEQYF,TGCAGCGTGGAGGACAGGGGCTACGAGCAGTACTTC
TRBV4-3,TRBD1,.,TRBJ1-5,CASSQDRGSPQPQHF,TGCGCCAGCAGCCAAGACAGGGGGAGCCCCCAGCCCCAGCATTTT
TRBV27,.,.,TRBJ2-7,CASSLGRDLYEQYF,TGTGCCAGCAGTTTGGGCAGGGATCTCTACGAGCAGTACTTC
TRBV6-1,TRBD1,.,TRBJ1-1,CASTKGQGTNTEAFF,TGTGCCAGCACCAAAGGACAGGGAACGAACACTGAAGCTTTCTTT
TRBV11-3,TRBD1,.,TRBJ2-7,CASSFGQGDEQYF,TGTGCCAGCAGCTTCGGACAGGGCGACGAGCAGTACTTC
TRBV27,TRBD2,.,TRBJ2-1,CASSSTSGKGSYNEQFF,TGTGCCAGCAGTAGCACTAGCGGGAAGGGATCCTACAATGAGCAGTTCTTC
TRBV27,.,once,TRBJ1-2,CASSLSPGGNYGYTF,TGTGCCAGCAGTTTATCGCCAGGAGGTAACTATGGCTACACCTTC
TRBV5-6,.,.,TRBJ2-3,CASSLAGSTDTQYF,TGTGCCAGCAGCTTGGCCGGGAGCACAGATACGCAGTATTTT
TRBV4-1,.,.,TRBJ1-4,CASSQVGGGANEKLFF,TGCGCCAGCAGCCAAGTGGGGGGTGGTGCTAATGAAAAACTGTTTTTT
TRBV6-6,.,.,TRBJ2-7,CASSGSYEQYF,TGTGCCAGCTCAGGGTCCTACGAGCAGTACTTC